These 17 T cell receptor beta chains came from one sample sequenced in a study of T cells after yellow fever vaccination. TCRdb analysed the 5' RACE reads with MiXCR anew, one entry per CDR3 protein. The table records 200,000 to 250,000 distinct CDR3 sequences, under 3.5% of them present only once. Source: CD4+ T cells sorted from PBMCs, taken 10 days after the yellow fever booster vaccination. The origin of the receptors is a young man who received the YFV17D yellow fever vaccine.

This clonotype was observed a handful of times. V gene TRBV12-5 combines with J gene TRBJ2-7; D unclear. The CDR3 spans 13 residues. Trimming stripped 0 bases from V and 3 bases from J, with 6 bases between. Germline V gene data show CDR1 as LGHNT and CDR2 as FRNRAP. The chain's CDR3 is CASGLVGNYEQYF. The CDR3 nucleotides read TGTGCTAGTGGTTTGGTAGGGAACTACGAGCAGTACTTC.

The gene calls are TRBV4-2 and TRBJ2-1, with 11 positions matching TRBD2. The J segment lost 8 bases and the V segment lost 3 bases, leaving 15 bases of the junction unmatched. Germline CDR1 reads LGHNA; CDR2 reads YNFKEQ. CDR3 length: 18 amino acids. CDR3 residues: CASSHPQTLAGGYYEQFF. In nucleotides, the CDR3 is TGTGCCAGCAGCCATCCTCAAACCCTAGCGGGGGGATACTATGAGCAGTTCTTC.

This clonotype was recorded at least ten times. V is TRBV4-3 and J is TRBJ2-1; D not resolved. V was trimmed by 0 bases and J by 6 bases, leaving 9 bases between them. Germline V gives CDR1 LGHNA, CDR2 YSLEER. CDR3 length equals 14 residues. Here the CDR3 DNA reads TGCGCCAGCAGCCAAGAGGTCCCAGGCAATGAGCAGTTCTTC. It encodes CASSQEVPGNEQFF.

This clonotype was observed at least ten times. The CDR3 DNA reads TGTGCCAGCACCCTGGGACTAGCGTACGAAGGAGAGACCCAGTACTTC. Protein product: CASTLGLAYEGETQYF. The chain recombines TRBV28 with TRBJ2-5; the match to TRBD2 covers 10 bases. CDR3 size: 16 residues. Germline V CDR1 and CDR2: MDHEN, SYDVKM. The ends lost 7 bases at V and 4 bases at J; junction bases unmatched: 12.

This clonotype was detected many times. The rearrangement joins TRBV7-2 to TRBJ2-1; no clear D gene. The CDR3 length is 12 residues. Germline V gene data show CDR1 as SGHTA and CDR2 as FQGNSA. Deletions cut 3 bases from V and 0 bases from J, with 0 bases between. Here the CDR3 reads CASSFSYNEQFF. The CDR3 DNA is TGTGCCAGCAGCTTCTCCTACAATGAGCAGTTCTTC.

This clonotype showed up many times. This chain joins TRBV6-2 or TRBV6-3 and TRBJ2-2; unclear D gene. The length of the CDR3 is 14 residues. Germline V gene data show CDR1 as MNHEY and CDR2 as SVGEGT. V lost 2 bases and J 5 bases, leaving 9 bases between the germline ends. The DNA of the CDR3 is TGTGCCAGCAGTTACGGGATACGTACCGGGGAGCTGTTTTTT. Amino acids: CASSYGIRTGELFF.

This clonotype was picked up many times. The rearrangement uses TRBV7-2 and TRBJ2-1; a weak D match, TRBD2 (6 bases). V was shortened by 3 bases and J by 7 bases, with 13 bases between the two germline ends. The CDR3 extends over 14 amino acids. The germline gives CDR1 SGHTA, CDR2 FQGNSA. The CDR3 sequence: CASSFNSGTNEQFF. The CDR3 DNA sequence: TGTGCCAGCAGCTTTAATTCAGGGACTAATGAGCAGTTCTTC.

This clonotype was found a few times. J is TRBJ2-5 and V is TRBV12-3 or TRBV12-4; tentative D call: TRBD2 (5 bases). The CDR3 spans 14 residues. The V and J ends lost 4 bases and 5 bases respectively, with 14 bases between them. CDR3 in amino acids: CASSSLGVAETQYF. In DNA, the CDR3 is TGTGCCAGCAGTTCCCTCGGGGTGGCGGAGACCCAGTACTTC.

This clonotype was counted at least ten times. The rearrangement links TRBV9 to TRBJ2-7; 10 bases are shared with TRBD1. Germline CDR1 is SGDLS and CDR2 is YYNGEE. This CDR3 has 15 residues. Trimming at V came to 3 bases and at J to 5 bases, leaving 8 bases not matched to a gene. This chain's CDR3 is CASSAGGQGFDEQYF. CDR3 DNA sequence: TGTGCCAGCAGCGCGGGGGGACAGGGGTTCGACGAGCAGTACTTC.

This sequence joins TRBV5-1 and TRBJ1-1, with a tentative D call TRBD1 (6 bases). V was clipped by 1 base and J by 5 bases, with 15 bases between them. The CDR3 loop spans 15 amino acids. Per the germline V gene, CDR1 is SGHRS and CDR2 is YFSETQ. In DNA, the CDR3 is TGCGCCAGCAGCTTGATAGGCAGGGGAGGGACTGAAGCTTTCTTT. It translates to CASSLIGRGGTEAFF.

This clonotype has more than one count but fewer than ten. The rearrangement links TRBV6-2 or TRBV6-3 to TRBJ2-1, with TRBD2 identical over 9 bases. This CDR3 is built from 15 residues. Germline trimming cut 6 bases from V and 2 bases from J; bases unmatched to any gene: 5. Germline V CDR1 and CDR2: MNHEY, SVGEGT. The CDR3: CASRPLAGPYNEQFF. The CDR3 DNA is TGTGCCAGCAGGCCGCTAGCGGGGCCCTACAATGAGCAGTTCTTC.

This clonotype was recorded many times. V and J are TRBV7-2 and TRBJ1-1, with D tentatively TRBD1 (5 bases). The length of the CDR3 is 13 residues. The V end lost 5 bases, the J end lost 0 bases, and 7 bases lay between the germline ends. Germline-derived CDR1 and CDR2 are SGHTA and FQGNSA. The CDR3 DNA follows: TGTGCCAGCAGCACACAGGTGAACACTGAAGCTTTCTTT. This codes for CASSTQVNTEAFF.

This clonotype was picked up a small number of times. The chain carries TRBV30 and TRBJ2-7; D gene uncertain. The CDR3 contains 13 residues. V shed 4 bases and J shed 3 bases, with 13 bases lying between them. Germline assignment: CDR1 GTSNPN and CDR2 SVGIG (reference sequence). This chain's CDR3 is CAWNVNLGYEQYF. CDR3 nucleotide sequence: TGTGCCTGGAATGTTAATCTGGGCTACGAGCAGTACTTC.

This clonotype was observed many times. The junction shows a germline mismatch at one end, possibly a read error. The chain joins TRBV5-1 to TRBJ1-5; TRBD1 matches at 10 bases. This CDR3 region has 15 residues. Germline V gene data show CDR1 as SGHRS and CDR2 as YFSETQ. DNA of the CDR3: TGTGCCAGCAGCCTAGGGACAGGGGTAAATCAGCCCCAGCATTTT. Translated, it gives CASSLGTGVNQPQHF.

This clonotype was picked up many times. CDR3 amino acids: CASSLLGTGGYEQYF. The CDR3 bases are TGTGCCAGCAGCTTATTGGGGACAGGGGGCTACGAGCAGTACTTC. The rearrangement joins TRBV7-3 to TRBJ2-7; 11 positions match TRBD1. The V gene's germline CDR1 is SGHTA and CDR2 FQGTGA. The V gene end was trimmed by 2 bases and the J gene end by 3 bases; junction bases not matched to a gene: 3. CDR3 size: 15 residues.

This clonotype was seen many times. The V call is TRBV5-6, the J call TRBJ2-3; D uncertain. The CDR3 loop spans 17 amino acids. The V end lost 0 bases, the J end lost 2 bases, and 16 bases lay between the germline ends. Germline assignment: CDR1 SGHDT and CDR2 YYEEEE. CDR3 sequence (DNA): TGTGCCAGCAGCTTGGGGATGAGTACCGTTTTCACAGATACGCAGTATTTT. This sequence encodes CASSLGMSTVFTDTQYF.

The gene calls are TRBV28 and TRBJ2-7, with TRBD1 matching over 7 bases. CDR1 MDHEN and CDR2 SYDVKM come from the germline V gene. V lost 5 bases to trimming and J lost 7 bases; unmatched junction nucleotides: 8. This CDR3 contains 13 residues. CDR3 protein: CASSLQGQVEQYV. CDR3 nucleotide sequence: TGTGCCAGCAGTCTACAGGGGCAGGTTGAGCAGTACGTC.